Presented here are 24 T cell receptor beta chains from one specimen sequenced in a study of shared clonotypes between healthy human individuals. Here immunoSEQ multiplex PCR was the method, and the copy in TCRdb shows in-frame clones only, minus some. The sample has roughly 1,000,000 clones; approximately 80% are singletons. The sample consisted of memory CD4+ T cells from PBMCs. Described subset: CD45RA-negative fraction. All receptors derive from a man between 18 and 35 years old in good health. Some clones in this sample may be carry-over from other donors' samples.

The rearrangement uses TRBV4-3 and TRBJ2-7; D may correspond to TRBD1 or TRBD2 (6 bases each). The CDR3 totals 17 residues. Deletions cut 1 base from V and 7 bases from J, with 23 bases between. Per the germline V gene, CDR1 is LGHNA and CDR2 is YSLEER. The DNA of the CDR3 is TGCGCCAGCAGCCAAGGTCTCAGCCGGGGGCTGGGGGTTGAGCAGTACTTC. This encodes CASSQGLSRGLGVEQYF.

The chain carries TRBV10-3 and TRBJ2-7; 12 bases are a match to TRBD2. The ends lost 6 bases at V and 4 bases at J; junction bases unmatched: 7. The CDR3 has 15 amino acids. Germline CDR1 and CDR2: ENHRY and SYGVKD. DNA for the CDR3: TGTGCCATCAGAACCTCTAGCGGGAGGGAGTACGAGCAGTACTTC. It translates to CAIRTSSGREYEQYF.

This clone was recorded only once. Only one base separates this from a far larger clonotype, so it likely reflects a read error. Within the sample, other DNA sequences also encode this same CDR3. V gene TRBV25-1 combines with J gene TRBJ1-5; D is perhaps TRBD1 (6 bases). The CDR3 is 14 amino acids. Germline V gene lookup returns CDR1 MGHDK and CDR2 SYGVNS. The DNA for the CDR3 is TGCGCCAGCAGTGAAACAGGGAGGAATCAGCCCCAGCATTTT. Translating it yields CASSETGRNQPQHF.

Comments on this clone: A much larger clonotype is one base distant, so this may be a read error. V is TRBV30 and J is TRBJ1-4; 10 bases agree with TRBD1. This CDR3 is 14 amino acids long. The germline CDR1 and CDR2 sequences are GTSNPN and SVGIG (reference sequence). Here the CDR3 DNA reads TGTGCCTGGAACCCCGGGACAGGGGATGAAAAACTGTCTTTT. Amino acid sequence: CAWNPGTGDEKLSF.

The gene calls are TRBV11-2 and TRBJ2-7; a possible D gene is TRBD2 (5 bases). Per germline, CDR1 SGHAT and CDR2 FQNNGV. This CDR3 comprises 13 residues. V was trimmed by 6 bases and J by 6 bases, leaving 15 bases between them. CDR3 region: CASSHFSAGEQYF. In DNA form, the CDR3 reads TGTGCCAGCAGTCACTTCTCGGCGGGCGAGCAGTACTTC.

V usage is TRBV27 and J usage is TRBJ2-5; 16 positions agree with TRBD2. This CDR3 has 21 amino acids. Trimming at V came to 6 bases and at J to 2 bases, leaving 18 bases not matched to a gene. The germline gives CDR1 MNHEY, CDR2 SMNVEV (reference sequence). The CDR3 loop is CASSLRSSPGLAGGEQETQYF. CDR3 nucleotide sequence: TGTGCCAGCAGCCTCCGAAGCTCCCCGGGACTAGCGGGAGGGGAGCAAGAGACCCAGTACTTC.

About this clone: In the same sample, other DNA sequences code for this CDR3. The chain is built from TRBV13 and TRBJ1-2; D is undetermined. V shed 1 base and J shed 1 base, with 4 bases lying between them. Germline CDR1 PRHDT, CDR2 FYEKMQ (reference sequence). The CDR3 sequence is 13 residues long. CDR3 sequence reads: CASSLVGNYGYTF. Here the CDR3 DNA reads TGTGCCAGCAGCTTAGTGGGTAACTATGGCTACACCTTC.

V and J are TRBV19 and TRBJ1-3; D gene uncertain. Germline assignment: CDR1 LNHDA and CDR2 SQIVND (reference sequence). The length of the CDR3 is 16 residues. Trimming cost V 3 bases and J 0 bases, with 12 bases left between them. CDR3 nucleotide sequence: TGTGCCAGTAGTATCAGTCCCCGAAGCTCTGGAAACACCATATATTTT. Its protein is CASSISPRSSGNTIYF.

This clone occurred a few times. This chain joins TRBV10-3 and TRBJ2-3; D not resolved. The CDR3 length is 18 residues. Germline CDR1 reads ENHRY; CDR2 reads SYGVKD. V lost 4 bases, J lost 2 bases, and 22 bases lay in between. The CDR3 reads CAISAQPLPGRHTDTQYF. The DNA for the CDR3 is TGTGCCATCAGTGCCCAGCCCCTTCCCGGGCGGCACACAGATACGCAGTATTTT.

Turning to this clone: Different DNA sequences within this sample yield the same CDR3. The chain joins TRBV6-6 to TRBJ2-1; 7 bases are a match to TRBD1. The CDR3 is 13 amino acids. Germline lookup yields CDR1 MNHNY and CDR2 SVGAGI (reference sequence). Germline trimming cut 6 bases from V and 3 bases from J; bases unmatched to any gene: 2. The CDR3: CASSRDSYNEQFF. The CDR3 DNA sequence: TGTGCCAGCAGCCGGGACAGCTACAATGAGCAGTTCTTC.

This clone was seen more than once but under ten times. This sequence joins TRBV29-1 and TRBJ1-2; D is unclear. The CDR3 is made up of 13 amino acids. Germline values: CDR1 SQVTM, CDR2 ANQGSEA. V was pared by 7 bases and J by 1 base, with 13 bases between. For the CDR3, the DNA is TGCAGCGAAAGACGGGATGTTAACTATGGCTACACCTTC. It yields the protein CSERRDVNYGYTF.

This clone has only a few counts. V is TRBV6-5 and J is TRBJ2-3, with D possibly matching TRBD2 (7 bases). Germline values: CDR1 MNHEY, CDR2 SVGAGI. The CDR3 runs to 15 residues. V lost 0 bases, J lost 5 bases, and 12 bases lay in between. CDR3 residues: CASSYSGGDIDTQYF. In DNA form, the CDR3 reads TGTGCCAGCAGTTACTCTGGGGGGGACATAGATACGCAGTATTTT.

The J gene is TRBJ1-1, the V gene TRBV7-9; TRBD1 aligns across 7 bases. After removal of 5 bases from V and 4 bases from J, the junction contained 16 bases not matched to a gene. This CDR3 is built from 17 residues. Germline lookup yields CDR1 SEHNR and CDR2 FQNEAQ (reference sequence). Written as DNA, the CDR3 is TGTGCCAGCAGCAAAGACAGGGTAGGAATCAGCGTCACTGAAGCTTTCTTT. It encodes CASSKDRVGISVTEAFF.

The chain has TRBV9 and TRBJ1-2; 10 bases are a match to TRBD1. Germline values: CDR1 SGDLS, CDR2 YYNGEE. This CDR3 is built from 16 residues. The V segment lost 0 bases and the J segment 5 bases; nucleotides outside the gene matches: 7. CDR3 region: CASSVAPTGGLYGYTF. In nucleotides, the CDR3 is TGTGCCAGCAGCGTAGCCCCGACAGGGGGCTTGTATGGCTACACCTTC.

There are a few counts of this clone. The chain has TRBV29-1 and TRBJ1-1; D gene ambiguous. The CDR3 totals 13 residues. V lost 8 bases to trimming and J lost 1 base, with 14 bases between them. CDR1 SQVTM and CDR2 ANQGSEA come from the germline V gene. CDR3 in DNA: TGCAGCTCTTCACTCCTTGGGAACACTGAAGCTTTCTTT. Residues: CSSSLLGNTEAFF.

The chain uses TRBV18 and TRBJ1-2; the D gene is possibly TRBD1 (6 bases). The CDR3 sequence is 16 residues long. Germline CDR1 KGHSH, CDR2 LQKENI. Deletions cut 3 bases from V and 0 bases from J, with 14 bases between. DNA for the CDR3: TGTGCCAGCTCACCGGCTGCAGGGGCGACTAACTATGGCTACACCTTC. As protein: CASSPAAGATNYGYTF.

The CDR3 bases are TGTGCCAGTAGTATGTCGGGGGGCAGGGCTAATGAAAAACTGTTTTTT. Protein: CASSMSGGRANEKLFF. The chain combines TRBV19 with TRBJ1-4, with D perhaps matching TRBD1 (6 bases). Germline V gene data show CDR1 as LNHDA and CDR2 as SQIVND (reference sequence). V dropped 3 bases and J dropped 3 bases, with 14 bases sitting between them. The CDR3 is 16 residues long.

In this sample, this clone turned up once. In the same sample, other DNA sequences code for this CDR3. The chain carries TRBV5-1 and TRBJ1-5; D not resolved. Trimming took off 0 bases at V and 6 bases at J, with 10 bases between the two ends. This CDR3 contains 14 residues. From germline, CDR1 is SGHRS and CDR2 YFSETQ. The CDR3 region is CASSLGGPGQPQHF. The CDR3 DNA follows: TGCGCCAGCAGCTTGGGAGGGCCCGGTCAGCCCCAGCATTTT.

The chain is built from TRBV28 and TRBJ2-7; 9 nucleotides align to TRBD2. The CDR3 consists of 15 residues. Trimming took 5 bases from V and 0 from J; bases not matched to a gene: 5. Germline-derived CDR1 and CDR2 are MDHEN and SYDVKM. The chain's CDR3 is CASSRAGGPSYEQYF. For the CDR3, the DNA is TGTGCCAGCAGTCGAGCGGGAGGACCCTCCTACGAGCAGTACTTC.

J is TRBJ1-2 and V is TRBV5-1, with 8 bases matching TRBD1. The CDR3 loop spans 13 amino acids. V was clipped by 4 bases and J by 3 bases; unmatched bases: 2. Germline V CDR1 and CDR2: SGHRS, YFSETQ. The CDR3 DNA sequence: TGCGCCAGCAGCCCCAGGGGGCACTATGGCTACACCTTC. Its protein product is CASSPRGHYGYTF.

This clone was detected a few times. The rearrangement links TRBV4-1 to TRBJ1-4, with D hard to call. V lost 1 base and J 5 bases, leaving 2 bases between the germline ends. CDR1 MGHRA and CDR2 YSYEKL come from the germline V gene. There are 12 residues in the CDR3. The CDR3 sequence is CASSQVNEKLFF. The CDR3 nucleotides read TGCGCCAGCAGCCAAGTCAATGAAAAACTGTTTTTT.

V and J are TRBV25-1 and TRBJ2-4, with D possibly being TRBD1 (7 bases). Trimming removed 5 bases at V and 7 bases at J, with 18 bases between. The CDR3 is 15 amino acids. Looked up from germline, CDR1 is MGHDK and CDR2 is SYGVNS. The CDR3 loop reads CASSTPLSGGNIQYF. In nucleotides, the CDR3 is TGTGCCAGCAGTACCCCATTATCAGGGGGGAACATTCAGTACTTC. The variable domain in full, completed from reference TRBV25-1 and TRBJ2-4, reads EADIYQTPRYLVIGTGKKITLECSQTMGHDKMYWYQQDPGMELHLIHYSYGVNSTEKGDLSSESTVSRIRTEHFPLTLESARPSHTSQYLCASSTPLSGGNIQYFGAGTRLSVL.

The chain recombines TRBV7-9 with TRBJ1-1, with D possibly TRBD1 on 5 matching bases. The CDR3 is 16 amino acids. V lost 8 bases and J 3 bases, leaving 22 bases between the germline ends. Germline V lookup: CDR1 SEHNR, CDR2 FQNEAQ (reference sequence). The CDR3 DNA is TGTGCCAGCGGACAAAACAAGGATGGGGTAGACACTGAAGCTTTCTTT. It translates to CASGQNKDGVDTEAFF.

As to this clone: The same CDR3 can be traced to other DNA sequences in this sample. In DNA, the CDR3 is TGTGCCTGGAGCGGGACTGGTTACAATGAGCAGTTCTTC. Amino acids: CAWSGTGYNEQFF. The V and J genes are TRBV30 and TRBJ2-1, with a tentative D call TRBD2 (6 bases). Deletions cut 3 bases from V and 4 bases from J, with 10 bases between. CDR3 length: 13 residues. Looked up from germline, CDR1 is GTSNPN and CDR2 is SVGIG (reference sequence). Full variable domain (remainder filled in from reference TRBV30 and TRBJ2-1): SQTIHQWPATLVQPVGSPLSLECTVEGTSNPNLYWYRQAAGRGLQLLFYSVGIGQISSEVPQNLSASRPQDRQFILSSKKLLLSDSGFYLCAWSGTGYNEQFFGPGTRLTVL.